These T cell receptor beta chains were read from a single sample in a study of T cells in Graves' hyperthyroidism and ophthalmopathy. From the multiplex PCR reads, TCRdb called clonotypes with MiXCR, one entry per CDR3 protein. The sample records a few hundred thousand distinct CDR3 sequences, around 13% being singletons. Material: blood. These receptors all stem from a woman between 35 and 50 years old with Graves' ophthalmopathy. Both conserved end residues are part of each CDR3. The D gene is left open where the match is weak. Clone size is not always given. Where it is, it says once, few, many or a class for expanded clones.

>many|TRBV6-1|-|TRBJ2-1
CASSYPGGAYNEQFF
TGTGCCAGCAGTTATCCAGGAGGGGCCTACAATGAGCAGTTCTTC
>many|TRBV6-1|TRBD1|TRBJ2-7
CASTTGTGSYEQYF
TGTGCCAGCACTACCGGGACAGGGAGCTACGAGCAGTACTTC
>many|TRBV29-1|-|TRBJ1-3
CSGRDSTLSGNTIYF
TGCAGCGGCAGAGACAGTACTTTATCTGGAAACACCATATATTTT
>-|TRBV5-6|-|TRBJ1-1
CASSWLGAKAFF
TGTGCCAGCAGCTGGCTTGGGGCGAAAGCTTTCTTT
>many|TRBV29-1|TRBD2|TRBJ2-5
CSALSGRSKTQYF
TGCAGCGCCCTTAGCGGGAGGAGTAAGACCCAGTACTTC
>many|TRBV11-2|-|TRBJ2-1
CASSPRTTTYNEQFF
TGTGCCAGCAGTCCTCGGACGACAACTTACAATGAGCAGTTCTTC
>few|TRBV19|TRBD1|TRBJ1-5
CATTQDRGGNQPQHF
TGTGCCACAACCCAAGACAGGGGTGGCAATCAGCCCCAGCATTTT
>once|TRBV7-2|-|TRBJ2-1
CASSLFPRDNEQFF
TGTGCCAGCAGCTTGTTCCCCAGGGACAATGAGCAGTTCTTC
>few|TRBV5-1|-|TRBJ2-5
CASSDQGGGETQYF
TGCGCCAGCAGCGACCAGGGGGGAGGAGAGACCCAGTACTTC
>few|TRBV13|TRBD1|TRBJ1-3
CASSIGQAISGNTIYF
TGTGCCAGCAGCATCGGACAGGCAATCTCTGGAAACACCATATATTTT
>many|TRBV6-1|-|TRBJ1-4
CASSPLARANEKLFF
TGTGCCAGCAGTCCCTTAGCGCGGGCTAATGAAAAACTGTTTTTT
>few|TRBV11-3|TRBD1|TRBJ2-5
CASSPGGGQGAKETQYF
TGTGCCAGCAGCCCAGGGGGCGGTCAGGGGGCGAAAGAGACCCAGTACTTC
>many|TRBV29-1|TRBD2|TRBJ2-1
CSISGTSGSGEQFF
TGCAGTATCAGCGGGACTAGCGGGAGTGGTGAGCAGTTCTTC
>-|TRBV19|-|TRBJ1-4
CASSPSPGGEKLFF
TGTGCCAGTAGTCCGTCCCCTGGGGGAGAAAAACTGTTTTTT
>-|TRBV18|-|TRBJ2-1
CASSPPTGDSYNEQFF
TGTGCCAGCTCACCACCAACGGGGGACTCCTACAATGAGCAGTTCTTC
>few|TRBV19|-|TRBJ2-2
CASSRGDSDTGELFF
TGTGCCAGTAGTAGGGGGGACAGTGACACCGGGGAGCTGTTTTTT
>many|TRBV6-1|-|TRBJ2-1
CASSERLQYEQFF
TGTGCCAGCAGTGAACGATTACAATATGAGCAGTTCTTC
>many|TRBV6-1|TRBD1|TRBJ2-5
CASSGTGLRQTQYF
TGTGCCAGCAGTGGGACAGGGCTGCGGCAGACCCAGTACTTC
>many|TRBV12-3/TRBV12-4|-|TRBJ1-5
CASTMESPYQPQHF
TGTGCCAGCACAATGGAGTCCCCATATCAGCCCCAGCATTTT
>few|TRBV19|-|TRBJ1-5
CASSLEGPQHF
TGTGCCAGTAGTTTGGAGGGGCCCCAGCATTTT
>many|TRBV12-3/TRBV12-4|-|TRBJ2-5
CASSPRRWAQYF
TGTGCCAGCAGTCCCCGTCGATGGGCCCAGTACTTC
>many|TRBV6-2/TRBV6-3|-|TRBJ2-1
CASCTRAVTSYNEQFF
TGTGCCAGCTGTACAAGAGCGGTCACCTCCTACAATGAGCAGTTCTTC
>-|TRBV5-6|TRBD1|TRBJ2-7
CASSTGQGTFTYEQYF
TGTGCCAGCAGCACCGGACAGGGTACCTTCACCTACGAGCAGTACTTC
>-|TRBV18|-|TRBJ1-2
CASSPMDRGIDNYGYTF
TGTGCCAGCTCACCCATGGACAGAGGTATAGATAACTATGGCTACACCTTC
>-|TRBV28|TRBD1|TRBJ1-5
CASSTGTENRPQHF
TGTGCCAGCAGTACCGGGACAGAGAATCGGCCCCAGCATTTT
>many|TRBV28|TRBD2|TRBJ2-5
CASSARGLGPETQYF
TGTGCCAGCAGTGCCCGAGGACTAGGTCCAGAGACCCAGTACTTC
>many|TRBV11-2|TRBD1|TRBJ2-1
CASLIGQASYNEQFF
TGTGCCAGCCTAATAGGACAGGCATCCTACAATGAGCAGTTCTTC
>few|TRBV4-1|-|TRBJ2-2
CASSQEQGVPGELFF
TGCGCCAGCAGCCAAGAACAGGGAGTTCCCGGGGAGCTGTTTTTT
>many|TRBV7-2|-|TRBJ1-1
CASSHPTGVAFF
TGTGCCAGCAGCCACCCGACAGGAGTGGCTTTCTTT